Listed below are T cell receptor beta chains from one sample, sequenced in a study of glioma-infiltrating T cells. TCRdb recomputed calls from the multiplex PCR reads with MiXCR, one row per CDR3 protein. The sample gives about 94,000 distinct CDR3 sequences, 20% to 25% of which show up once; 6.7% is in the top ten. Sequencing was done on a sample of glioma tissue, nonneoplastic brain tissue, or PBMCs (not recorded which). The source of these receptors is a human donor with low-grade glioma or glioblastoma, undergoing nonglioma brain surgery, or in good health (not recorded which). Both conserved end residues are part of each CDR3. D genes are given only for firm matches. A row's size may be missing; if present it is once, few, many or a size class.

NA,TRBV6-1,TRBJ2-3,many,TGTGCCAGCAGGCCCCACAGCACAGATACGCAGTATTTT,CASRPHSTDTQYF
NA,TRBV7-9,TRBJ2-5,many,TGTGCCAGCAGCTTAGGTGGGGAAGTCGAGACCCAGTACTTC,CASSLGGEVETQYF
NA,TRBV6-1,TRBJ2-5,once,TGTGCCAGCACCGGAACGGGGAGGGAGACCCAGTACTTC,CASTGTGRETQYF
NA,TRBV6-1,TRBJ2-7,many,TGTGCCAGCAGATTCTCTCGGGCCGAGCTCTACGAGCAGTACTTC,CASRFSRAELYEQYF
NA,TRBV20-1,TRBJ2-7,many,TGCAGTGCTAGAGGCTGGGGTTCCGACGGGGAGCAGTACTTC,CSARGWGSDGEQYF
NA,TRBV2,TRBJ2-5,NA,TGTGCCAGCAGTGAAATAAAGGGACCCCCGGGGACCCAGTACTTC,CASSEIKGPPGTQYF
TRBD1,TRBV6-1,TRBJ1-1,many,TGTGCCAGCAGGCCCAACAGGGGAACGACTGAAGCTTTCTTT,CASRPNRGTTEAFF
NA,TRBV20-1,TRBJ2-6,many,TGCAGTGCTAGGGAGCGGATCTCTGGGGCCAACGTCCTGACTTTC,CSARERISGANVLTF
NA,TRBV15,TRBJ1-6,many,TGTGCCACCAGCAGAGTTCGGGCTAATAATTCACCCCTCCACTTT,CATSRVRANNSPLHF
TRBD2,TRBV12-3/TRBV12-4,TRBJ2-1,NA,TGTGCCAGCCGCCCCCAGCGGGAGTACAAAAGTGAGCAGTTCTTC,CASRPQREYKSEQFF
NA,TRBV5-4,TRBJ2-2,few,TGTGCCAGCAGCTTGCCGGCCGGGGAGCTGTTTTTT,CASSLPAGELFF
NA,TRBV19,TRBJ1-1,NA,TGTGCCGGTAGTATAGGGGTCTCCTTGGGGACTGAAGCTTTCTTT,CAGSIGVSLGTEAFF
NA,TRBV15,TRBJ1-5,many,TGTGCCACCAGCAGAGATTTGGGGATGGATCAGCCCCAGCATTTT,CATSRDLGMDQPQHF
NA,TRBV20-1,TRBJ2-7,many,TGCAGTGCTAGGAGTATAGGACCAGACCAGTACTTC,CSARSIGPDQYF
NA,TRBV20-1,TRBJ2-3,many,TGCAGTGCTCGTCTTAGCGTGGTGACGGATACGCAGTATTTT,CSARLSVVTDTQYF
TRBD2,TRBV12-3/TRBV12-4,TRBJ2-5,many,TGTGCCAGCAGTTTCTCGGTACTAGCGGAAGAGACCCAGTACTTC,CASSFSVLAEETQYF
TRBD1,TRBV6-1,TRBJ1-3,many,TGTGCCAGCAGTTCGGAAGGGACAGGCGAAAACACCATATATTTT,CASSSEGTGENTIYF
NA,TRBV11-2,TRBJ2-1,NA,TGTGCCAGCAGCTTAGGAAGAGGGCTATACAATGAGCAGTTCTTC,CASSLGRGLYNEQFF
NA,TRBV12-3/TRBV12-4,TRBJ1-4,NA,TGTGCCAGCAGTTCACGGACTGATTTTAATGAAAAACTGTTTTTT,CASSSRTDFNEKLFF
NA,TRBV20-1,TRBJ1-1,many,TGCAGTGCTAGAGGGGGCGGGACTGAAGCTTTCTTT,CSARGGGTEAFF
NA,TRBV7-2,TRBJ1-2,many,TGTGCCAGCAGCTTAGAACCGGGAGCTAACTATGGCTACACCTTC,CASSLEPGANYGYTF
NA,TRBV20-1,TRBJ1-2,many,TGCAGTGCTAGGTTTACAGAGAACTATGGCTACACCTTC,CSARFTENYGYTF
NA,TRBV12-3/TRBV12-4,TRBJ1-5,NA,TGTGCCAGCAGTGCCGCACAGGGTTTCGTTCAGCCCCAGCATTTT,CASSAAQGFVQPQHF
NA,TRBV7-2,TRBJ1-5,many,TGTGCCAGCAGCGCGCAGGGGTTGCAGCCCCAGCATTTT,CASSAQGLQPQHF
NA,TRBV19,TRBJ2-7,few,TGTGCCAGTAGTACGGACAGATCTTACGAGCAGTACTTC,CASSTDRSYEQYF
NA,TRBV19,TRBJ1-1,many,TGTGCCAGTAGTATCATCGGCTGGGGCACTGAAGCTTTCTTT,CASSIIGWGTEAFF
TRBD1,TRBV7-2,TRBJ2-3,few,TGTGCCAGCAGCCGTCCACGGGACAGGGGGACAGATACGCAGTATTTT,CASSRPRDRGTDTQYF
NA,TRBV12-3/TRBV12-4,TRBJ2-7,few,TGTGCCAGCAGTTTAGTAGGGTTGACCTACGAGCAGTACTTC,CASSLVGLTYEQYF
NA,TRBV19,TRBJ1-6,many,TGTGCCAGTAGTATGGGGGAACGGCGTTCACCCCTCCACTTT,CASSMGERRSPLHF
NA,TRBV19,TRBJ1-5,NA,TGTGCCAGTAGTATAGTGACATTTGGGCAGCCCCAGCATTTT,CASSIVTFGQPQHF
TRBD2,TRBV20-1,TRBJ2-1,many,TGCAGTGCTAGAGAGGTAGCGGGGGGGTACAATGAGCAGTTCTTC,CSAREVAGGYNEQFF
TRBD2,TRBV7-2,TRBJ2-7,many,TGTGCCAGCAGCTCCGGACTAGGAAGGTACGAGCAGTACTTC,CASSSGLGRYEQYF
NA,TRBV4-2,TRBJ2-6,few,TGTGCCAGCAGCTTGGGGCAGTCTGGGGCCAACGTCCTGACTTTC,CASSLGQSGANVLTF
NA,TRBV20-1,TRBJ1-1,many,TGCAGTGCTAGACGCCAAGGGGGGGTACGCACTGAAGCTTTCTTT,CSARRQGGVRTEAFF
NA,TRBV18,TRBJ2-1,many,TGTGCCAGCTCGGGGACGGGAGAGGAGCAGTTCTTC,CASSGTGEEQFF
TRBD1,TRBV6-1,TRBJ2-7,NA,TGTGCCAGCAGTGAATATACAAACAGGGACAGCTCCTACGAGCAGTACTTC,CASSEYTNRDSSYEQYF
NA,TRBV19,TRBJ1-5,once,TGTGCCAGTAGTTGGGGTAGTGGCAATCAGCCCCAGCATTTT,CASSWGSGNQPQHF
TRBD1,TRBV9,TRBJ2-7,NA,TGTGCCAGCAACGGGGACAGGGGGTCCTACGAGCAGTACTTC,CASNGDRGSYEQYF
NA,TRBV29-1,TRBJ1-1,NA,TGCAGCGTTGACTTAGGGGGGTTCGGAACTGAAGCTTTCTTT,CSVDLGGFGTEAFF
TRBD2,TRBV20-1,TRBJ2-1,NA,TGCAGTGCTAGAGATCGAGCGGGAGTATACAATAAGCAGTTCTTC,CSARDRAGVYNKQFF
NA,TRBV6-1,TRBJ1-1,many,TGTGCCAGCAGTGAATTATTATTGTGGTGGGCGTTT,CASSELLLWWAF
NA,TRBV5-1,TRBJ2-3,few,TGCGCCAGCAGCTTGGAGATCATCACAGATACGCAGTATTTT,CASSLEIITDTQYF
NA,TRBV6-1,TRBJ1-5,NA,TGTGCCAGCAGAGACCGGACCTCTATCGGGACTTGTACGGCAAATCAGTCCCAGCATTTT,CASRDRTSIGTCTANQSQHF
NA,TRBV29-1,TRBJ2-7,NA,TGCAGCGTTGACCTCGGGGGCTACGAGCAGTACTTC,CSVDLGGYEQYF
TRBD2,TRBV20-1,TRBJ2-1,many,TGCAGTGCTAGAGATCATGGACTAGCGGGAGAGTATAGGAAAGAGCAGTTCTTC,CSARDHGLAGEYRKEQFF
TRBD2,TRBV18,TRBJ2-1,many,TGTGCCAGCTCACCAATTCTGTCTAGCGGAAATTACAATGAGCAGTTCTTC,CASSPILSSGNYNEQFF
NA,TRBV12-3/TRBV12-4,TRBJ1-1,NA,TGTGCCAGCAGCCCTACCGAGACAGTAAACACTGAAGCTTTCTTT,CASSPTETVNTEAFF
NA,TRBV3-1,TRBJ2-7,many,TGTGCCAGCAGCCAAGTCACAGGGTACGAGCAGTACTTC,CASSQVTGYEQYF
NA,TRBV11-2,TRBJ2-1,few,TGTGCCAGCAGCTCCTCCCCGGACAATGAGCAGTTCTTC,CASSSSPDNEQFF
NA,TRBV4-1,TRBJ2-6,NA,TGCGCCAGCAGCCATCCGGGACGGCTCTCTGGGGCCAACGTCCTGACTTTC,CASSHPGRLSGANVLTF
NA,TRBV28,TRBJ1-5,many,TGTGCCAGCCTTGTTATTTTGAGTGCGCCCCAGCATTTT,CASLVILSAPQHF
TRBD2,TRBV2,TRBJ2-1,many,TGTGCCAGCAGTTCCGGGACTAGCGGCTACAATGAGCAGTTCTTC,CASSSGTSGYNEQFF
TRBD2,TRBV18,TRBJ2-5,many,TGTGCCAGCTCACCGCAACAACTAGCGGGGGAAGAGACCCAGTACTTC,CASSPQQLAGEETQYF
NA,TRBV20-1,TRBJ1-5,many,TGCAGTGCTAGGTCCAGCCATAGCAATCAGCCCCAGCATTTT,CSARSSHSNQPQHF
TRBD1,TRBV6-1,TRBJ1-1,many,TGTGCCAGCAGTTCCGGGACAGGGGCGAACACTGAAGCTTTCTTT,CASSSGTGANTEAFF